The 28 T cell receptor beta chains below come from one sample, sequenced in a study of blood T cell repertoires in COVID-19. Libraries were prepared by immunoSEQ multiplex PCR; TCRdb keeps only in-frame clonotypes and omits some of them. The sample lists under 200,000 clones; roughly 86% were seen once. Sequencing was performed on PBMCs or T cells enriched from blood (not recorded which). All receptors come from a man aged 40-49 years with acute COVID-19.

To note about this clone: Mismatch with germline at one junction end may stem from a read error. The V call is TRBV11-2, the J call TRBJ2-7; D perhaps matches TRBD2 (5 bases). CDR1 is SGHAT, CDR2 FQNNGV, per germline. The length of the CDR3 is 15 residues. For the CDR3, the DNA is TGTGCCAGCAGCCTAGAGCCCCAGCGGACCTACGAGCAGTACTTC. This sequence encodes CASSLEPQRTYEQYF. The full variable domain, completed using reference TRBV11-2 and TRBJ2-7, is EAGVAQSPRYKIIEKRQSVAFWCNPISGHATLYWYQQILGQGPKLLIQFQNNGVVDDSQLPKDRFSAERLKGVDSTLKIQPAKLEDSAVYLCASSLEPQRTYEQYFGPGTRLTVT.

V gene TRBV15 combines with J gene TRBJ2-1; 7 bases match TRBD2. J lost 9 bases, V lost 0 bases, and 11 bases had no gene match. Germline CDR1 is LNHNV and CDR2 is YYDKDF (reference sequence). The CDR3 spans 16 residues. The CDR3 DNA reads TGTGCCACCAGCAGAGACCTCTGGTCGGGAGGATCTGAGCAGTTCTTC. Protein product: CATSRDLWSGGSEQFF. Variable domain in full (rest from reference TRBV15 and TRBJ2-1): DAMVIQNPRYQVTQFGKPVTLSCSQTLNHNVMYWYQQKSSQAPKLLFHYYDKDFNNEADTPDNFQSRRPNTSFCFLDIRSPGLGDTAMYLCATSRDLWSGGSEQFFGPGTRLTVL.

This chain uses TRBV6-5 with TRBJ2-5; 11 bases are shared with TRBD2. V shed 7 bases and J 5 bases; nucleotides not matched to a gene: 9. The CDR3 length is 15 residues. Per germline, CDR1 MNHEY and CDR2 SVGAGI. In DNA form, the CDR3 reads TGTGCCAGCAAGATAGCGGGAGGGCCCTGGGAGACCCAGTACTTC. Encoded protein: CASKIAGGPWETQYF.

CDR3 in DNA: TGCGCCAGCAGCCAACGACTAGCGGGAGGCACAGATACGCAGTATTTT. Translation gives CASSQRLAGGTDTQYF. V usage is TRBV4-3 and J usage is TRBJ2-3; 12 positions match TRBD2. This CDR3 is 16 amino acids long. Germline CDR1 LGHNA, CDR2 YSLEER. J gave up 1 base and V 2 bases, and 1 base lay outside the gene matches.

The gene calls are TRBV28 and TRBJ1-5, with 7 bases matching TRBD1. The germline V gene has CDR1 MDHEN and CDR2 SYDVKM. J lost 7 bases, V lost 6 bases, and 3 bases had no gene match. The CDR3 is 12 residues long. The CDR3 protein is CASSGTVQPQHF. For the CDR3, the DNA is TGTGCCAGCAGCGGGACAGTCCAGCCCCAGCATTTT.

The rearrangement joins TRBV9 to TRBJ2-3; 8 bases fit TRBD2. Germline V gene data show CDR1 as SGDLS and CDR2 as YYNGEE. With V trimmed by 2 bases and J by 1 base, 0 bases remained unmatched. This CDR3 has 14 residues. Written as DNA, the CDR3 is TGTGCCAGCAGCGTGACTAGCGGCACAGATACGCAGTATTTT. Translating gives CASSVTSGTDTQYF.

This clone was counted once. The rearrangement uses TRBV5-1 and TRBJ1-5, with TRBD1 as a possible D gene (5 bases). The CDR3 sequence is 14 residues long. CDR1 is SGHRS and CDR2 is YFSETQ in the germline V gene. Trimming removed 0 bases at V and 7 bases at J, with 11 bases between. This CDR3 is CASSLAGGVQPQHF. CDR3 bases: TGCGCCAGCAGCTTGGCCGGAGGGGTACAGCCCCAGCATTTT.

The chain links TRBV2 to TRBJ1-1; D ambiguous. The germline V gene has CDR1 SNHLY and CDR2 FYNNEI. Trimming took off 8 bases at V and 3 bases at J, with 7 bases between the two ends. The CDR3 contains 11 residues. The CDR3: CASRAYTEAFF. The CDR3 region has the DNA TGTGCCAGCCGTGCGTACACTGAAGCTTTCTTT.

The CDR3 nucleotides are TGTGCCAGCAGTTACCGAGGTTCGGGAGGCTACACCTTC. Translation: CASSYRGSGGYTF. The V and J genes are TRBV6-5 and TRBJ1-2; no reliable D call. Germline values: CDR1 MNHEY, CDR2 SVGAGI. V lost 2 bases and J 8 bases, leaving 12 bases between the germline ends. The CDR3 loop spans 13 amino acids.

For the CDR3, the DNA is TGTGCCAGCAGCCACGGGGGGTGGGAGCAGTTCTTC. Amino acid sequence: CASSHGGWEQFF. The chain combines TRBV11-2 with TRBJ2-1; 7 nucleotides agree with TRBD2. Losses at the gene ends were 5 bases for V and 10 bases for J; bases not matched to a gene: 5. This CDR3 is 12 amino acids long. From germline, CDR1 is SGHAT and CDR2 FQNNGV.

The chain couples TRBV6-5 to TRBJ2-7; TRBD2 is a possible D gene (6 bases). Trimming removed 0 bases from V and 5 bases from J, with 14 bases in between. The CDR3 runs to 15 residues. Germline V CDR1 and CDR2: MNHEY, SVGAGI. The CDR3 protein is CASSYSAGRAHEQYF. The CDR3 DNA follows: TGTGCCAGCAGTTACTCTGCCGGGAGAGCCCACGAGCAGTACTTC.

This sequence joins TRBV11-2 and TRBJ1-4; 7 positions match TRBD1. The junction had 13 bases not matched to a gene; V was cut back by 5 bases and J by 7 bases. CDR1 and CDR2 from the germline V gene are SGHAT and FQNNGV. The CDR3 totals 16 residues. CDR3 sequence: CASSALPQGRSEKLFF. Here the CDR3 DNA reads TGTGCCAGCAGCGCGTTGCCACAGGGGAGGAGTGAAAAACTGTTTTTT.

V is TRBV16 and J is TRBJ1-5; maybe TRBD1 (6 bases). This CDR3 has 17 residues. Trimming left V 0 bases short and J 4 bases short, with 16 bases between. From germline, CDR1 is KGHSY and CDR2 FQNENV. CDR3 in amino acids: CASSQSLGGAGNQPQHF. The CDR3 DNA sequence: TGTGCCAGCAGCCAATCTCTTGGGGGCGCAGGGAATCAGCCCCAGCATTTT.

The chain employs TRBV12-3 or TRBV12-4 and TRBJ2-5; the match to TRBD2 covers 7 bases. Trimming took 7 bases from V and 5 from J; bases not matched to a gene: 7. This CDR3 contains 13 residues. CDR3 bases: TGTGCCAGCAAATCTAGCGGTTTGGAGACCCAGTACTTC. Translating it yields CASKSSGLETQYF.

V usage is TRBV6-4 and J usage is TRBJ2-1, with 12 bases aligning to TRBD2. The V gene end was trimmed by 4 bases and the J gene end by 8 bases; junction bases not matched to a gene: 9. This CDR3 has 16 residues. Germline-derived CDR1 and CDR2 are MRHNA and SNTAGT. The CDR3 region has the DNA TGTGCCAGCAGTGTGACGGCTCTAGCGGGAGGGTATGAGCAGTTCTTC. Protein: CASSVTALAGGYEQFF.

The chain is built from TRBV6-5 and TRBJ1-4; 11 nucleotides match TRBD1. CDR3 size: 15 residues. J lost 7 bases, V lost 0 bases, and 1 base had no gene match. CDR1 and CDR2 (germline): MNHEY, SVGAGI. For the CDR3, the DNA is TGTGCCAGCAGTTACTCCGGGACAGGGGGTGAAAAACTGTTTTTT. It codes for CASSYSGTGGEKLFF.

The chain uses TRBV5-1 and TRBJ2-1, with a possible D match to TRBD2 (5 bases). The V end lost 0 bases, the J end lost 0 bases, and 10 bases lay between the germline ends. This CDR3 contains 16 residues. Germline V CDR1 and CDR2: SGHRS, YFSETQ. CDR3 sequence reads: CASSLVSGSSYNEQFF. CDR3 in DNA: TGCGCCAGCAGCTTGGTTTCGGGGAGCTCCTACAATGAGCAGTTCTTC.

V usage is TRBV19 and J usage is TRBJ1-2, with 9 bases identical to TRBD1. Germline V gene data show CDR1 as LNHDA and CDR2 as SQIVND (reference sequence). CDR3 length: 17 amino acids. J lost 4 bases, V lost 2 bases, and 11 bases had no gene match. CDR3 amino acids: CASSIFRDRVSPYGYTF. The CDR3 nucleotides are TGTGCCAGTAGTATATTCCGGGACAGGGTCTCCCCCTATGGCTACACCTTC.

The chain uses TRBV14 and TRBJ2-7, with D possibly matching TRBD1 (6 bases). V gave up 2 bases and J gave up 8 bases, with 22 bases separating them. The germline V gene encodes CDR1 SGHDN and CDR2 FVKESK. This CDR3 region has 16 residues. The CDR3 loop is CASSQPPWQGPVKQYF. CDR3 nucleotides: TGTGCCAGCAGCCAACCGCCGTGGCAGGGGCCGGTGAAGCAGTACTTC. Complete variable domain (other parts from reference TRBV14 and TRBJ2-7): EAGVTQFPSHSVIEKGQTVTLRCDPISGHDNLYWYRRVMGKEIKFLLHFVKESKQDESGMPNNRFLAERTGGTYSTLKVQPAELEDSGVYFCASSQPPWQGPVKQYFGPGTRLTVT.

The chain couples TRBV6-1 to TRBJ1-4; possible D gene TRBD1, 6 bases. There are 15 residues in the CDR3. From germline, CDR1 is MNHNS and CDR2 SASEGT. Trimming cost V 2 bases and J 5 bases, with 12 bases left between them. Written as DNA, the CDR3 is TGTGCCAGCAGTGAATGGCAGGGGTGGAATGAAAAACTGTTTTTT. This gives the protein CASSEWQGWNEKLFF.

The V gene is TRBV7-3, the J gene TRBJ2-1; 8 bases agree with TRBD2. The CDR3 totals 15 residues. V dropped 5 bases and J dropped 5; count of bases not matched to a gene: 8. Germline V lookup: CDR1 SGHTA, CDR2 FQGTGA. The CDR3 is CASSPVGTSNNEQFF. In DNA form, the CDR3 reads TGTGCCAGCAGCCCGGTAGGGACTAGTAACAATGAGCAGTTCTTC.

The V gene is TRBV6-5, the J gene TRBJ1-2; no clear D gene. This CDR3 region has 12 residues. V was shortened by 7 bases and J by 4 bases, with 10 bases between the two germline ends. Per germline, CDR1 MNHEY and CDR2 SVGAGI. The DNA of the CDR3 is TGTGCCAGCACTGGTGGTAGCTATGGCTACACCTTC. Translating gives CASTGGSYGYTF.

This clone occurred a few times. The rearrangement uses TRBV4-2 and TRBJ1-6, with unresolved D. Germline assignment: CDR1 LGHNA and CDR2 YNFKEQ. This CDR3 comprises 14 residues. V lost 1 base and J lost 5, with 6 bases in between. The CDR3 spells CASSQVVDNSPLHF. For the CDR3, the DNA is TGTGCCAGCAGCCAAGTAGTCGATAATTCACCCCTCCACTTT.

About this clone itself: At the DNA level, this CDR3 is encoded by other sequences in the same sample as well. V is TRBV4-2 and J is TRBJ2-5; TRBD2 matches 11 bases. The CDR3 consists of 15 residues. The ends lost 4 bases at V and 2 bases at J; junction bases unmatched: 3. CDR1 is LGHNA, CDR2 YNFKEQ, per germline. The CDR3, as DNA: TGTGCCAGCAGCCCCGGGACTAGCGGACAAGAGACCCAGTACTTC. Its translation is CASSPGTSGQETQYF.

This chain joins TRBV7-2 and TRBJ2-5, with 8 nucleotides matching TRBD1. This CDR3 contains 13 residues. CDR1 SGHTA and CDR2 FQGNSA come from the germline V gene. With 7 bases clipped from V and 5 bases from J, the junction kept 6 bases outside the gene matches. CDR3 nucleotides: TGTGCCAGCACCTTGACAGGGGCCGAGACCCAGTACTTC. It specifies CASTLTGAETQYF.

The table lists this clone with a count of one. This chain connects TRBV10-3 to TRBJ1-1; D is possibly TRBD1 (5 bases). V dropped 6 bases and J dropped 0 bases, with 17 bases sitting between them. In germline, CDR1 is ENHRY, CDR2 SYGVKD. The length of the CDR3 is 16 residues. The CDR3 DNA sequence: TGTGCCATCAGACCCTCCGGGGGGGGATTGAACACTGAAGCTTTCTTT. Translation: CAIRPSGGGLNTEAFF.

This rearrangement joins TRBV6-5 to TRBJ1-5, with 11 bases matching TRBD1. The ends lost 6 bases at V and 8 bases at J; junction bases unmatched: 6. Per germline, CDR1 MNHEY and CDR2 SVGAGI. The CDR3 is made up of 14 amino acids. The CDR3 protein is CASRGTGGEEPQHF. CDR3 bases: TGTGCCAGCAGAGGGACAGGGGGGGAAGAGCCCCAGCATTTT.

The CDR3 DNA follows: TGTGCCAGCACCGTAGGGGGATATCAGCCCCAGCATTTT. This gives the protein CASTVGGYQPQHF. V is TRBV28 and J is TRBJ1-5; maybe TRBD1 (6 bases). Between the trimmed V and J ends, which lost 7 bases and 5 bases, there was a span of 12 bases. The CDR3 contains 13 residues. CDR1 is MDHEN, CDR2 SYDVKM, per germline.